Listed here are 17 T cell receptor beta chains from one sample, sequenced in a study of identical twins. MiXCR, applied by TCRdb to the 5' RACE reads, yields one record per CDR3 protein. Of 200,000 to 250,000 distinct CDR3 sequences listed, roughly 7% are singletons. The sample was also reused in another study, on yellow fever vaccine responses in identical twins.

Sequencing was performed on memory (CD45RO+) T cells sorted from blood. The receptors were sampled from a woman under 30 in good health.

The V call is TRBV11-3, the J call TRBJ2-3; 8 nucleotides agree with TRBD1. V was clipped by 1 base and J by 0 bases; unmatched bases: 3. CDR1 is SGHNT, CDR2 YENEEA, per germline. The CDR3 length is 16 residues. The CDR3 nucleotides are TGTGCCAGCAGCTTAGGACAGGGGAGAAGCACAGATACGCAGTATTTT. Translating gives CASSLGQGRSTDTQYF. The complete variable domain, with remaining parts taken from reference TRBV11-3 and TRBJ2-3, reads EAGVVQSPRYKIIEKKQPVAFWCNPISGHNTLYWYLQNLGQGPELLIRYENEEAVDDSQLPKDRFSAERLKGVDSTLKIQPAELGDSAVYLCASSLGQGRSTDTQYFGPGTRLTVL.

In this sample, this clonotype turned up many times. V and J are TRBV4-1 and TRBJ2-2; TRBD1 matches 7 bases. After removal of 1 base from V and 5 bases from J, the junction contained 10 bases not matched to a gene. Looked up from germline, CDR1 is MGHRA and CDR2 is YSYEKL. The CDR3 contains 17 residues. This chain's CDR3 is CASSQADMGQTTGELFF. For the CDR3, the DNA is TGCGCCAGCAGCCAAGCGGACATGGGACAGACTACCGGGGAGCTGTTTTTT.

This clonotype was observed at least ten times. The chain employs TRBV5-6 and TRBJ2-3; TRBD1 matches at 9 bases. The CDR3 is 16 residues long. Unmatched junction bases numbered 11, after V lost 6 bases and J lost 3 bases. Germline CDR1 and CDR2: SGHDT and YYEEEE. This CDR3 reads CASTLIQGARTDTQYF. The CDR3 DNA is TGTGCCAGCACCTTAATACAGGGGGCTAGGACAGATACGCAGTATTTT.

This clonotype appeared many times. CDR3 nucleotide sequence: TGTGCCAGCAAAAACCAAGCGGGATCCCAAGAGACCCAGTACTTC. Protein product: CASKNQAGSQETQYF. V is TRBV2 and J is TRBJ2-5; 7 nucleotides agree with TRBD2. Trimming at V came to 7 bases and at J to 1 base, leaving 9 bases not matched to a gene. This CDR3 is 15 amino acids long. Germline V CDR1 and CDR2: SNHLY, FYNNEI.

In this sample, this clonotype turned up a few times. The rearrangement links TRBV9 to TRBJ2-1; 8 bases are shared with TRBD1. The CDR3 consists of 15 residues. Germline V CDR1 and CDR2: SGDLS, YYNGEE. Trimming at V came to 3 bases and at J to 3 bases, leaving 5 bases not matched to a gene. This chain's CDR3 is CASSARTGFYNEQFF. The CDR3 DNA is TGTGCCAGCAGCGCCCGGACAGGGTTCTACAATGAGCAGTTCTTC.

The table lists this clonotype with a few counts. The CDR3, as DNA: TGCAGTGCTAGAGGAGGACAGGGCGACGTCCTGACTTTC. This codes for CSARGGQGDVLTF. V usage is TRBV20-1 and J usage is TRBJ2-6; 8 positions agree with TRBD1. There are 13 residues in the CDR3. The germline CDR1 and CDR2 sequences are DFQATT and SNEGSKA (reference sequence). V shed 1 base and J 11 bases; nucleotides not matched to a gene: 4.

This clonotype was picked up a small number of times. The rearrangement joins TRBV20-1 to TRBJ2-2; D not resolved. The germline gives CDR1 DFQATT, CDR2 SNEGSKA (reference sequence). This CDR3 has 14 amino acids. V was cut by 0 bases and J by 6 bases, with 11 bases left in between. The CDR3 nucleotides read TGCAGTGCTAGAGAGGGCATCCCCCCCGGGGAGCTGTTTTTT. It translates to CSAREGIPPGELFF.

The table lists this clonotype with many counts. V gene TRBV12-3 or TRBV12-4 combines with J gene TRBJ1-1, with D possibly TRBD1 on 6 matching bases. Trimming removed 7 bases at V and 0 bases at J, with 12 bases between. The CDR3 length is 14 residues. CDR3 bases: TGTGCCAGCACCCCTGGGGGCTTGAACACTGAAGCTTTCTTT. Amino acids: CASTPGGLNTEAFF.

The CDR3 bases are TGTGCCAGCTACGTCTCCGGGTCGAACACCGGGGAGCTGTTTTTT. Its protein is CASYVSGSNTGELFF. The chain recombines TRBV2 with TRBJ2-2; no definite D call. V was cut by 8 bases and J by 0 bases, with 13 bases left in between. Germline CDR1 reads SNHLY; CDR2 reads FYNNEI. The CDR3 has 15 amino acids.

This clonotype was counted many times. The V gene is TRBV20-1, the J gene TRBJ1-1; D gene ambiguous. The ends were cut back, 1 base at V and 2 bases at J, with 8 bases in the middle. CDR1 and CDR2 (germline): DFQATT, SNEGSKA (reference sequence). The CDR3 has 13 residues. The CDR3 region is CSARVGTNTEAFF. CDR3 nucleotides: TGCAGTGCTAGAGTGGGTACAAACACTGAAGCTTTCTTT.

This clonotype occurred a few times. The chain combines TRBV6-5 with TRBJ1-5; possibly TRBD1 for D (5 bases). The CDR3 contains 14 residues. The germline V and J ends were trimmed by 2 bases and 6 bases, with 11 bases remaining between them. Germline loops: CDR1 MNHEY, CDR2 SVGAGI. CDR3 protein: CASSYRGGTQPQHF. CDR3 DNA sequence: TGTGCCAGCAGTTACCGGGGGGGGACTCAGCCCCAGCATTTT.

This clonotype was detected many times. The chain is built from TRBV24-1 and TRBJ1-3, with 8 bases fitting TRBD1. V shed 7 bases and J 3 bases; nucleotides not matched to a gene: 4. This CDR3 comprises 14 residues. Germline-derived CDR1 and CDR2 are KGHDR and SFDVKD. The CDR3 protein is CATRGQGDGNTIYF. The CDR3 DNA sequence: TGTGCCACCAGAGGACAGGGTGATGGAAACACCATATATTTT.

This clonotype was seen only a few times. The chain carries TRBV2 and TRBJ1-5; D is perhaps TRBD1 (5 bases). The CDR3 is 13 amino acids. The V and J ends lost 3 bases and 6 bases respectively, with 9 bases between them. Germline values: CDR1 SNHLY, CDR2 FYNNEI. CDR3 in DNA: TGTGCCAGCAGTGATCAGGGTGGTCAGCCCCAGCATTTT. This encodes CASSDQGGQPQHF.

There are many counts of this clonotype. The chain recombines TRBV15 with TRBJ1-3; D uncertain. The germline gives CDR1 LNHNV, CDR2 YYDKDF (reference sequence). The CDR3 runs 16 residues. Deletions cut 1 base from V and 7 bases from J, with 17 bases between. In DNA, the CDR3 is TGTGCCACCAGCAGAGGAACTTACGACCCGAGGAACACCATATATTTT. Protein sequence: CATSRGTYDPRNTIYF.

This clonotype was seen repeatedly, ten times or more. The chain carries TRBV7-6 and TRBJ2-2; no clear D gene. This CDR3 contains 15 residues. V dropped 3 bases and J dropped 4 bases, with 12 bases sitting between them. From germline, CDR1 is SGHVS and CDR2 FNYEAQ. This CDR3 is CASSFYLESTGELFF. CDR3 sequence (DNA): TGTGCCAGCAGCTTTTACCTGGAGAGCACCGGGGAGCTGTTTTTT.

This clonotype was seen repeatedly, ten times or more. The V call is TRBV24-1, the J call TRBJ1-2; D not resolved. Germline CDR1 reads KGHDR; CDR2 reads SFDVKD. Trimming took off 6 bases at V and 2 bases at J, with 12 bases between the two ends. The CDR3 loop spans 14 amino acids. Here the CDR3 reads CATSHNKGNYGYTF. CDR3 DNA sequence: TGTGCCACCAGTCATAACAAAGGGAACTATGGCTACACCTTC.

This clonotype was recorded a few times. This chain connects TRBV11-2 to TRBJ2-5; the D gene is possibly TRBD2 (5 bases). V was pared by 6 bases and J by 5 bases, with 19 bases between. Per the germline V gene, CDR1 is SGHAT and CDR2 is FQNNGV. The CDR3 sequence is 15 residues long. CDR3 coding DNA: TGTGCCAGCAGACCCATAGGGAGAGAAGGGGAGACCCAGTACTTC. This codes for CASRPIGREGETQYF.